Below, 16 T cell receptor beta chains from the same sample are listed, as sequenced in a study of Graves' ophthalmopathy and Graves' hyperthyroidism (dated by TCRdb to between 2017 and 2018). Data came from an Illumina HiSeq 2000. For repertoire sequencing, TCR beta CDR3 regions were amplified from RNA transcripts. HTBI primers and the Qiagen OneStep RT-PCR kit were used in a first-round RT-PCR, which was followed by a second-round multiplex PCR, size selection and purification. TCRdb reran the public reads through fastp at Q25 and MiXCR, keeping productive beta chains. Rows are combined by CDR3 protein, so each entry shows the most common genes and DNA. For this sample there are around 590,000 distinct CDR3 sequences; about 35% appear just once. The biggest ten clones account for about 4.2% of the sample. The material sequenced was peripheral blood or thyroid tissue (not recorded which). These receptor sequences come from an adult man with Graves' hyperthyroidism.

The chain uses TRBV12-3 or TRBV12-4 and TRBJ1-4; TRBD1 might be the D (5 bases). The V end was cut by 4 bases, the J end by 10 bases, with 16 bases between. CDR3 size: 14 residues. CDR3 amino acids: CASSSGTVPGKLFF. The CDR3 region has the DNA TGTGCCAGCAGTTCCGGGACTGTTCCCGGAAAACTGTTTTTT.

Note on this clonotype: One junction end disagrees with the germline gene, perhaps due to a read error. This chain uses TRBV10-3 with TRBJ1-3; 7 bases are shared with TRBD1. The CDR3 is 14 residues long. Germline V CDR1 and CDR2: ENHRY, SYGVKD. The CDR3 nucleotides are TGTGCCAGCAGTCACCGGGACAGCGGAAACACCATATATTTT. Translation gives CASSHRDSGNTIYF.

Many counts were recorded for this clonotype. The chain has TRBV14 and TRBJ1-2; weak D call: TRBD1 (5 bases). Trimming pared 0 bases from V and 8 bases from J, leaving 10 bases between. The germline V gene encodes CDR1 SGHDN and CDR2 FVKESK. The CDR3 spans 13 residues. CDR3 loop: CASSQDLGDGYTF. CDR3 coding DNA: TGTGCCAGCAGCCAAGATCTAGGGGACGGCTACACCTTC.

The chain recombines TRBV27 with TRBJ1-5, with TRBD1 as a possible D gene (5 bases). V lost 3 bases and J lost 6, with 9 bases in between. CDR3 length equals 13 residues. Germline V gene data show CDR1 as MNHEY and CDR2 as SMNVEV (reference sequence). CDR3 sequence (DNA): TGTGCCAGCAGTTTGTCAGGGATTCAGCCCCAGCATTTT. Its translation is CASSLSGIQPQHF.

The table lists this clonotype with many counts. The chain combines TRBV5-1 with TRBJ2-5, with TRBD2 as a possible D gene (5 bases). The CDR3 runs 17 residues. Germline V gene lookup returns CDR1 SGHRS and CDR2 YFSETQ. Between the trimmed V and J ends, which lost 1 base and 2 bases, there was a span of 18 bases. CDR3 sequence (DNA): TGCGCCAGCAGCTTGTTGGTTGGAGGAGCCATGCAAGAGACCCAGTACTTC. Translating gives CASSLLVGGAMQETQYF.

J is TRBJ1-2 and V is TRBV20-1; a weak D match, TRBD1 (6 bases). This CDR3 contains 11 residues. The germline V and J ends were trimmed by 6 bases and 2 bases, with 7 bases remaining between them. Germline-derived CDR1 and CDR2 are DFQATT and SNEGSKA (reference sequence). The CDR3 DNA reads as TGCAGTGCGACAGGCAACTATGGCTACACCTTC. The encoded protein is CSATGNYGYTF.

The sample holds many counts of this clonotype. V is TRBV7-8 and J is TRBJ1-5; D ambiguous. V lost 2 bases and J lost 1, with 6 bases in between. From germline, CDR1 is SGHVS and CDR2 FQNEAQ. CDR3 length: 14 amino acids. CDR3 sequence reads: CASSLSRSNQPQHF. The CDR3 DNA sequence: TGTGCCAGCAGCTTATCCCGGAGCAATCAGCCCCAGCATTTT.

V is TRBV7-3 and J is TRBJ2-7, with 7 bases fitting TRBD2. The J call is uncertain, as TRBJ2-1 better fits the DNA end. This CDR3 has 13 amino acids. In germline, CDR1 is SGHTA, CDR2 FQGTGA. DNA for the CDR3: TGTGCCAGCAGCCAGGCCGGGACTACCGAGCAGTTCTTC. Translated, it gives CASSQAGTTEQFF.

This clonotype was picked up a small number of times. The chain is built from TRBV6-1 and TRBJ2-5, with 8 bases fitting TRBD1. CDR1 and CDR2 from the germline V gene are MNHNS and SASEGT. The CDR3 is 15 residues long. V was pared by 7 bases and J by 3 bases, with 10 bases of the junction left unmatched. CDR3 protein: CASTEWGQDKETQYF. Written as DNA, the CDR3 is TGTGCCAGCACCGAATGGGGACAGGATAAAGAGACCCAGTACTTC.

This clonotype has only one observation. A much larger clone lies one base from this, so it may be a read error. The genes are TRBV12-3 or TRBV12-4 and TRBJ2-2; D is unresolved. There are 14 residues in the CDR3. CDR3 in DNA: TGTGCCAGCAGGTCCGACCCCAGTACCGAGGAGCTGTTTTTT. It translates to CASRSDPSTEELFF.

The chain joins TRBV7-2 to TRBJ2-7, with D tentatively TRBD1 or TRBD2 (6 bases each). CDR1 and CDR2 (germline): SGHTA, FQGNSA. Trimming shortened V by 1 base and J by 5 bases, and 18 bases separated the two germline ends. The CDR3 runs 16 residues. The CDR3 coding sequence is TGTGCCAGCAGCTTAGGGAGTTCAGGGGAGGCCCACGAGCAGTACTTC. Protein sequence: CASSLGSSGEAHEQYF. The full variable domain, with the rest looked up from reference TRBV7-2 and TRBJ2-7, is GAGVSQSPSNKVTEKGKDVELRCDPISGHTALYWYRQSLGQGLEFLIYFQGNSAPDKSGLPSDRFSAERTGGSVSTLTIQRTQQEDSAVYLCASSLGSSGEAHEQYFGPGTRLTVT.

The rearrangement uses TRBV25-1 and TRBJ1-2; TRBD1 is a possible D gene (5 bases). The V gene lost 5 bases and the J gene lost 0 bases, with 16 bases spanning the gap. The CDR3 totals 16 residues. CDR1 MGHDK and CDR2 SYGVNS come from the germline V gene. The CDR3 here is CASSLPPQGPNYGYTF. CDR3 nucleotides: TGTGCCAGCAGTTTACCCCCCCAGGGCCCTAACTATGGCTACACCTTC.

The CDR3 loop reads CLAGGGQGSSGANVLTF. DNA for the CDR3: TGCCTTGCGGGAGGGGGACAGGGGAGCTCTGGGGCCAACGTCCTGACTTTC. The gene calls are TRBV29-1 and TRBJ2-6, with a weak D call TRBD1 (10 bases). The germline gives CDR1 SQVTM, CDR2 ANQGSEA. The CDR3 contains 17 residues.

The sample holds many counts of this clonotype. This rearrangement joins TRBV7-9 to TRBJ2-7, with TRBD2 identical over 7 bases. This CDR3 comprises 15 residues. Looked up from germline, CDR1 is SEHNR and CDR2 is FQNEAQ (reference sequence). V lost 3 bases, J lost 12 bases, and 17 bases stayed unmatched. CDR3 nucleotides: TGTGCCAGCAGCTTTGGACCTTCGGGGGGACTATCGATGTACTTC. Its protein is CASSFGPSGGLSMYF. Using reference TRBV7-9 and TRBJ2-7 for the parts outside the CDR3, the full variable domain is DTGVSQNPRHKITKRGQNVTFRCDPISEHNRLYWYRQTLGQGPEFLTYFQNEAQLEKSRLLSDRFSAERPKGSFSTLEIQRTEQGDSAMYLCASSFGPSGGLSMYFGPGTRLTVT.

This clonotype appeared a single time. A much larger clone lies a single base off, so this may be a read error. The rearrangement links TRBV6-1 to TRBJ2-7; no clear D gene. The CDR3 contains 14 residues. V lost 0 bases and J 5 bases, leaving 11 bases between the germline ends. Germline V CDR1 and CDR2: MNHNS, SASEGT. The CDR3 reads CASSEARIIDEQYF. Here the CDR3 DNA reads TGTGCCAGCAGTGAAGCGAGGATCATCGACGAGCAGTACTTC.

CDR3: CASSHATGASNTGELFF. The CDR3 bases are TGCGCCAGCAGCCATGCAACAGGGGCATCTAACACCGGGGAGCTGTTTTTT. The chain recombines TRBV4-1 with TRBJ2-2; 7 nucleotides align to TRBD1. The V and J ends lost 3 bases and 2 bases, in that order; junction bases with no gene match: 9. Germline V gene sequence: CDR1 MGHRA, CDR2 YSYEKL. The CDR3 consists of 17 residues.